This T cell receptor (beta chain) came from a study of blood T cell repertoires in COVID-19. The length of the CDR3 is 15 residues. In the original processing: Amplification of reference gene primers provided the estimated nucleated cell counts. Some clones are missing from TCRdb's copy, which holds only in-frame ones; the method was immunoSEQ multiplex PCR. V, J and clone size are those of that table, while D and trimming were read from the DNA. The sample yields nearly 250,000 clones, almost 85% seen once. This TCR derives from a woman in her forties or fifties with acute COVID-19. The chain combines TRBV21-1 with TRBJ2-7; the table's D gene call, TRBD1, was not cross checked with the DNA. TRBV21-1 is designated a pseudogene. The material sequenced was PBMCs or T cells enriched from blood (not recorded which). For the CDR3, the DNA is TGTGCCAGCAGCGCATACAGGTTTTTTCCCTACGAGCAGTACTTC. It yields the protein CASSAYRFFPYEQYF.